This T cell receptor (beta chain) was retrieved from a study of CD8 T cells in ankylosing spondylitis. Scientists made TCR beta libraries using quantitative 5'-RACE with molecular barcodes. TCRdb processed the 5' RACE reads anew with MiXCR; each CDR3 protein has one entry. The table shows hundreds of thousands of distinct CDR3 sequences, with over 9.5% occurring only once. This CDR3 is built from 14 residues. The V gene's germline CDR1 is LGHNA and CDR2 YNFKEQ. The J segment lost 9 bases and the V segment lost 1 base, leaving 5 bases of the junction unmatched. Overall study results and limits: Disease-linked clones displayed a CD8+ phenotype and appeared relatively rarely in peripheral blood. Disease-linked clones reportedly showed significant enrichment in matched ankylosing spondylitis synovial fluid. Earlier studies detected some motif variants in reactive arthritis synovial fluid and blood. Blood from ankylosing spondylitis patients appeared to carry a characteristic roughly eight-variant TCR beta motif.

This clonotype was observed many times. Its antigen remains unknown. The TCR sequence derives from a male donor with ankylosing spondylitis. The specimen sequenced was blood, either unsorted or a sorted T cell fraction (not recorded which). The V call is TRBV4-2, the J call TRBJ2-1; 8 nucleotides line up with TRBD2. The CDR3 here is CASSQAQRESEQFF. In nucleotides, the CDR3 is TGTGCCAGCAGCCAAGCTCAGCGGGAGAGTGAGCAGTTCTTC.